Listed below are T cell receptor beta chains from one sample, sequenced in a study of T cell changes during pregnancy in multiple sclerosis. Some clones are missing from TCRdb's copy, which holds only in-frame ones; the method was immunoSEQ multiplex PCR. The data hold approximately 63,000 clones, with more than 85% observed a single time. The sequencing here drew on CD8+ T cells from peripheral blood mononuclear cells, taken in the third trimester of pregnancy. The receptors shown here come from a female donor with multiple sclerosis, enrolled in a pregnancy study. The CDR3 runs from the conserved cysteine through the conserved F or W. The D gene is left open where the match is weak. Clone size is given for some rows only: seen once, a few or many times, or a class if the clone is expanded.

v_gene,d_gene,abundance,j_gene,CDR3nt,CDR3aa
TRBV15,-,-,TRBJ1-2,TGTGCCACCAGCAGTTCCCCCGCGGAGCTCTATGGCTACACCTTC,CATSSSPAELYGYTF
TRBV19,TRBD2,-,TRBJ2-1,TGTGCCACCACGACTAGCGGCCACAATGAGCAGTTCTTC,CATTTSGHNEQFF
TRBV5-1,-,-,TRBJ2-7,TGCGCCAGCAGCTTTGACAGACCCGTGGTGGGCGAGCAGTACTTC,CASSFDRPVVGEQYF
TRBV9,-,-,TRBJ1-2,TGTGCCAGCGCGGAGGGTATGGGGTATGGCTACACCTTC,CASAEGMGYGYTF
TRBV27,TRBD1,-,TRBJ1-4,TGTGCCAGCAGACCGGAAGGGACAGGGGCATTTAATGAAAAACTGTTTTTT,CASRPEGTGAFNEKLFF
TRBV5-4,TRBD1,-,TRBJ1-1,TGTGCCAGCAGCCTGACAGGGAGGAGAACTGAAGCTTTCTTT,CASSLTGRRTEAFF
TRBV19,TRBD2,-,TRBJ2-1,TGTGCCAGTAGGGTGGGCGGGGGCTCCTACAATGAGCAGTTCTTC,CASRVGGGSYNEQFF
TRBV7-3,-,-,TRBJ2-1,TGTGCCAGCAGCGACGGCCTAGCGAAGGGTGAGGAGCAGTTCTTC,CASSDGLAKGEEQFF
TRBV27,-,-,TRBJ2-7,TGTGCCAGCAGTTATCAAAGCGCCTACGAGCAGTACTTC,CASSYQSAYEQYF
TRBV5-1,-,-,TRBJ2-5,TGCGCCAGCAGCACGGGTCAAGAGACCCAGTACTTC,CASSTGQETQYF
TRBV6-1,TRBD2,once,TRBJ2-3,TGTGCCAGCAGAAGACTAGCGGGAGCCACAGATACGCAGTATTTT,CASRRLAGATDTQYF
TRBV5-1,TRBD1,-,TRBJ2-7,TGCGCCAGCAGCTTAGACAGGGGGCCCCATGAAAGCTCCTACGAGCAGTACTTC,CASSLDRGPHESSYEQYF
TRBV19,TRBD1,few,TRBJ2-7,TGTGCCAGTAGGTGGGGACAGGGTCCCTACGAGCAGTACTTC,CASRWGQGPYEQYF
TRBV19,-,-,TRBJ1-4,TGTGCCAGCACAGTAGCCAGCGGAGGGGATGAAAAACTGTTTTTT,CASTVASGGDEKLFF
TRBV7-9,TRBD1,-,TRBJ2-5,TGTGCCAGCAGAGGGACAGGGAGAGAGGAGACCCAGTACTTC,CASRGTGREETQYF
TRBV19,TRBD1,-,TRBJ2-7,TGTGCCAGTGGGACAGGGGGCTTATACGAGCAGTACTTC,CASGTGGLYEQYF
TRBV9,TRBD2,-,TRBJ2-3,TGTGCCAGCAGCCCCAGCGGGAGAGGCGCAGATACGCAGTATTTT,CASSPSGRGADTQYF
TRBV27,TRBD2,-,TRBJ2-1,TGTGCCAGCAGTCCTGGGACTAGCGGGGGGTTCGATTACAATGAGCAGTTCTTC,CASSPGTSGGFDYNEQFF
TRBV19,-,few,TRBJ2-7,TGTGCCAGTAGTCCTAGGATGGCAGCCGGGGAGCAGTACTTC,CASSPRMAAGEQYF
TRBV7-2,TRBD2,-,TRBJ2-1,TGTGCCACCTCCGGGACTAGCGGGAGGGCCAATGAGCAGTTCTTC,CATSGTSGRANEQFF
TRBV5-5,-,-,TRBJ2-1,TGTGCCAGCAGCCCGGGGGTCCGGTATGAGCAGTTCTTC,CASSPGVRYEQFF
TRBV6-4,TRBD2,-,TRBJ2-1,TGTGCCAGCAGCCCACTAGCGGGGGGTACAAATGAGCAGTTCTTC,CASSPLAGGTNEQFF